A selection of T cell receptor beta chains follows, all from one sample in a study of blood T cell repertoires in COVID-19. Here immunoSEQ multiplex PCR was the method, and the copy in TCRdb shows in-frame clones only, minus some. The profile shows more than 200,000 clones, around 84% of them singletons. Sequencing was carried out using peripheral blood. The source is a woman older than 75 with COVID-19, enrolled during active disease. The CDR3 runs from the conserved cysteine through the conserved F or W. The D gene is left open where the match is weak. Not every row has a clone size; where given, it reads once, few, many or a size class.

>TRBJ2-3|TRBD1|NA|TRBV28
TGTGCCAGCAGTCAGCGACAGGGCCTCAGCACAGATACGCAGTATTTT
CASSQRQGLSTDTQYF
>TRBJ1-1|NA|NA|TRBV7-9
TGTGCCAGCAGCTTGTTAGACAGTATTACTTTCTTT
CASSLLDSITFF
>TRBJ1-6|NA|few|TRBV7-8
TGTGCCAGCAGCTTAAGGGCCGCCAGCGGTTCACCCCTCCACTTT
CASSLRAASGSPLHF
>TRBJ1-1|TRBD1|few|TRBV28
TGTGCCAGCAGTTTACCTTCGACAGGGGGAAGGGCTTTCTTT
CASSLPSTGGRAFF
>TRBJ2-3|NA|NA|TRBV19
TGTGCCAGTAGTAGAACAGGGGAGGCGGCGGATACGCAGTATTTT
CASSRTGEAADTQYF
>TRBJ2-1|TRBD2|once|TRBV15
TGTGCCACCAGCAGAGAGGGGAGCGGGGGTGGCAAACGCAATGAGCAGTTCTTC
CATSREGSGGGKRNEQFF
>TRBJ2-2|NA|NA|TRBV19
TGTGCCAGTAGTATCGACAGAATCAACACCGGGGAGCTGTTTTTT
CASSIDRINTGELFF
>TRBJ1-2|NA|NA|TRBV6-1
TGTGCCAGCAGTGAACGTACAGGGTATGGCTACACCTTC
CASSERTGYGYTF
>TRBJ1-1|TRBD1|few|TRBV5-6
TGTGCCAGCAGCCCCGACAGGGCCCCTCGGGCTTTCTTT
CASSPDRAPRAFF
>TRBJ1-3|NA|NA|TRBV19
TGTGCCAGTAGTATAAGTCGCGGAAGCTCTGGAAACACCATATATTTT
CASSISRGSSGNTIYF
>TRBJ1-2|NA|NA|TRBV19
TGTGCCAGTAGTATCAACAGGTACTATGGCTACACCTTC
CASSINRYYGYTF
>TRBJ2-1|TRBD2|NA|TRBV12-3/TRBV12-4
TGTGCCACTCAACCGGGGGGGCGTGAGCAGTTCTTC
CATQPGGREQFF
>TRBJ1-5|NA|NA|TRBV30
TGTGCCTGGAGTCCTCAGGGGTATAGCAATCAGCCCCAGCATTTT
CAWSPQGYSNQPQHF
>TRBJ2-2|NA|NA|TRBV5-5
TGTGCCAGCAGCTTGAGCGCACTACGGGGGGAGCTGTTTTTT
CASSLSALRGELFF
>TRBJ2-3|NA|NA|TRBV11-2
TGTGCCAGCAGCTTCCCTATAGGCACAGATACGCAGTATTTT
CASSFPIGTDTQYF
>TRBJ1-4|TRBD1|once|TRBV28
TGTGCCAGCAGGTTACAGGGGACCGGGGAAAAACTGTTTTTT
CASRLQGTGEKLFF
>TRBJ2-2|NA|NA|TRBV3-1/TRBV3-2
TGTGCCAGCAGCTACGGGACACCGAACACCGGGGAGCTGTTTTTT
CASSYGTPNTGELFF
>TRBJ1-1|NA|NA|TRBV6-5
TGTGCCAGCAGACTGACAGCGAACACTGAAGCTTTCTTT
CASRLTANTEAFF
>TRBJ2-1|TRBD2|NA|TRBV18
TGTGCCAGCTCACGTAGGGGAGTTAGCGGGGGAGACGTTTACAATGAGCAGTTCTTC
CASSRRGVSGGDVYNEQFF
>TRBJ1-6|NA|few|TRBV6-1
TGTGCCAGCAGTGTCTACCGGAGGGAGAGGAATTCACCCCTCCACTTT
CASSVYRRERNSPLHF
>TRBJ1-2|NA|NA|TRBV7-9
TGTGCCAGCTCCGGGATCCCTAACTATGGCTACACCTTC
CASSGIPNYGYTF
>TRBJ1-1|NA|NA|TRBV19
TGTGCCAGTAGTTTCAGGGAGGAGAACACTGAAGCTTTCTTT
CASSFREENTEAFF
>TRBJ1-2|TRBD1|few|TRBV7-9
TGTGCCAGCAGCCCGCCGGGACAGGGGAAATCTGGCTACACCTTC
CASSPPGQGKSGYTF
>TRBJ1-3|NA|NA|TRBV18
TGTGCCAGCTCATCGCAGGGCCGGAGCTCTGGAAACACCATATATTTT
CASSSQGRSSGNTIYF
>TRBJ1-1|NA|NA|TRBV9
TGTGCCAGCAGCGTAACAGACAGTCTAAGGACTGAAGCTTTCTTT
CASSVTDSLRTEAFF
>TRBJ1-5|NA|NA|TRBV24-1
TGTGCCACCAGTGGTATCAGGGATAATCAGCCCCAGCATTTT
CATSGIRDNQPQHF
>TRBJ2-7|NA|NA|TRBV10-3
TGTGCCATCAGTGCGGGGGACTCCTACGAGCAGTACTTC
CAISAGDSYEQYF
>TRBJ2-7|NA|NA|TRBV5-5
TGTGCCAGCAGCTTGGAGGGGTCCCCTTACGGGGAGCAGTACTTC
CASSLEGSPYGEQYF
>TRBJ2-1|NA|NA|TRBV7-3
TGTGCCAGCAGCGTAGGGGCGGGGACCAATGAGCAGTTCTTC
CASSVGAGTNEQFF
>TRBJ2-6|NA|NA|TRBV7-9
TGTGCCAGCAGCCAGTCGGGGACTGGGGCCAACGTCCTGACTTTC
CASSQSGTGANVLTF
>TRBJ2-3|TRBD1|few|TRBV11-3
TGTGCCAGCAGCGCCGGACAGGCTAGCACAGATACGCAGTATTTT
CASSAGQASTDTQYF
>TRBJ1-1|NA|few|TRBV6-6
TGTGCCAGCAGGCGATACAGGGACACTGAAGCTTTCTTT
CASRRYRDTEAFF
>TRBJ2-2|TRBD1|NA|TRBV2
TGTGCCAGCCGGACAGGGGGTAACGCCGGGGAGCTGTTTTTT
CASRTGGNAGELFF
>TRBJ2-7|NA|once|TRBV6-5
TGTGCCACTAAAAGGTGGGGGCAAAAGACCTACGAGCAGTACTTC
CATKRWGQKTYEQYF
>TRBJ1-4|NA|NA|TRBV9
TGTGCCAGCAGCGTAGGGAGGGGCCCCCTGGGTGAAAAACTGTTTTTT
CASSVGRGPLGEKLFF
>TRBJ2-2|TRBD2|NA|TRBV2
TGTGCCAGCAGTGGCCGACTAGCGTCGGGCGGGGAGCTGTTTTTT
CASSGRLASGGELFF
>TRBJ2-2|NA|NA|TRBV4-1
TGCGCCAGCAGCCAAGCGCGTTCGAACACCGGGGAGCTGTTTTTT
CASSQARSNTGELFF
>TRBJ2-5|TRBD1|few|TRBV5-1
TGCGCCAGCAGAGGGGGCCACCAAGAGACCCAGTACTTC
CASRGGHQETQYF
>TRBJ2-1|TRBD1|NA|TRBV14
TGTGCCAGCAGCCCCCCTTTACAGGGGGTAGGCAATGAGCAGTTCTTC
CASSPPLQGVGNEQFF
>TRBJ2-3|NA|once|TRBV6-5
TGTGCCAGCAGTTTACCTGGAGCAGATACGCAGTATTTT
CASSLPGADTQYF
>TRBJ1-1|TRBD1|NA|TRBV6-5
TGTGCCAGCAGGGTGGGACAGGGGAACACTGAAGCTTTCTTT
CASRVGQGNTEAFF
>TRBJ1-2|NA|NA|TRBV2
TGTGCCAGCAGTTTTGACAGCTATGGCTACACCTTC
CASSFDSYGYTF
>TRBJ1-1|NA|NA|TRBV19
TGTGCCAGTAGACAGGGTCCCCTACTGAACACTGAAGCTTTCTTT
CASRQGPLLNTEAFF
>TRBJ1-6|TRBD1|few|TRBV19
TGTGCCAGTAGTATAATTACAGGGGAATCACCCCTCCACTTT
CASSIITGESPLHF
>TRBJ2-6|NA|once|TRBV7-2
TGTGCCAGCAGCTTTTTTGGAGGAGCTGGGGCCAACGTCCTGACTTTC
CASSFFGGAGANVLTF
>TRBJ1-6|NA|NA|TRBV3-1/TRBV3-2
TGTGCCAGCAGCCGAGGAGTCCGGGTAAATTCACCCCTCCACTTT
CASSRGVRVNSPLHF
>TRBJ1-2|NA|once|TRBV7-8
TGTGCCAGCAGCTCGCAGGGGAAGTATGGCTACACCTTC
CASSSQGKYGYTF
>TRBJ1-1|TRBD1|few|TRBV12-3/TRBV12-4
TGTGCCAGCACATGGGGCAGGGGGCGAGAAGCTTTCTTT
CASTWGRGREAFF
>TRBJ1-5|NA|NA|TRBV5-1
TGCGCCAGCAGCTTGGCCGGGACTTCTAATCAGCCCCAGCATTTT
CASSLAGTSNQPQHF
>TRBJ1-1|NA|NA|TRBV19
TGTGCCAGTAGTTGGGGAGAGCGCACTGAAGCTTTCTTT
CASSWGERTEAFF
>TRBJ1-1|NA|NA|TRBV28
TGTGCCAGCAGCTACCGGGGTGTGGACACTGAAGCTTTCTTT
CASSYRGVDTEAFF
>TRBJ1-2|NA|once|TRBV7-9
TGTGCCAGCAGTCCCTCGGGAGGGATCTACACCTTC
CASSPSGGIYTF
>TRBJ2-2|TRBD1|NA|TRBV5-6
TGTGCCAGCAGCACATTCGACAGGGGAAACACCGGGGAGCTGTTTTTT
CASSTFDRGNTGELFF
>TRBJ2-3|TRBD2|NA|TRBV18
TGTGCCAGCTCACCGGGACTAGGCACAGATACGCAGTATTTT
CASSPGLGTDTQYF
>TRBJ1-3|NA|NA|TRBV27
TGTGCCAGCATAAGGAAATCCCTCACAGGCTTTCTCTCTGGAAACACCATATATTTT
CASIRKSLTGFLSGNTIYF